A single T cell receptor beta chain is shown here with its context. Generated by immunoSEQ multiplex PCR, the TCRdb table keeps only in-frame clones and is missing some. The profile shows 350,000 to 450,000 clones, 89% of them singletons. This CDR3 contains 14 residues. V was pared by 5 bases and J by 4 bases, with 14 bases between. Germline CDR1 reads SEHNR; CDR2 reads FQNEAQ (reference sequence). The sample belongs to a study of blood T cell repertoires in COVID-19. Overall study: Samples representing acute and convalescent COVID-19 were sourced from the United States, Italy and Spain.

The chain joins TRBV7-9 to TRBJ1-2, with unresolved D. Sequenced: peripheral blood. The TCR sequence derives from a man in his forties with acute or convalescent COVID-19. CDR3 region: CASSPHPTSYGYTF. CDR3 sequence (DNA): TGTGCCAGCAGCCCTCACCCGACAAGCTATGGCTACACCTTC.